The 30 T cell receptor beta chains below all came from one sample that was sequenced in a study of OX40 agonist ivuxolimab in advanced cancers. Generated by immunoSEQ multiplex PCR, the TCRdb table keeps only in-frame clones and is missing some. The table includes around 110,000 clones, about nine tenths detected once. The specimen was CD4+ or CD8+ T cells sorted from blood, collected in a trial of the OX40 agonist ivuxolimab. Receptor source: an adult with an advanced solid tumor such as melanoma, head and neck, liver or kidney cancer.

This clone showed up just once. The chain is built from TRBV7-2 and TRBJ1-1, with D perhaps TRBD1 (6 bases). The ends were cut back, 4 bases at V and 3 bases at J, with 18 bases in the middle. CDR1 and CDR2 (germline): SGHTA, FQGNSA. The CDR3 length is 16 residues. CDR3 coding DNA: TGTGCCAGCAGCTCCGGGGGGGCCAGGAGGTACACTGAAGCTTTCTTT. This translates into CASSSGGARRYTEAFF.

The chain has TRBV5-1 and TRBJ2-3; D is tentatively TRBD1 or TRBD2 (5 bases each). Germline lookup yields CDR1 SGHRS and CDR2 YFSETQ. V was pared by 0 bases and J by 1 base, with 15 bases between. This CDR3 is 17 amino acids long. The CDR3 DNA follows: TGCGCCAGCAGCTTGGGACAGCCGCTAGCAGGCACAGATACGCAGTATTTT. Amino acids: CASSLGQPLAGTDTQYF.

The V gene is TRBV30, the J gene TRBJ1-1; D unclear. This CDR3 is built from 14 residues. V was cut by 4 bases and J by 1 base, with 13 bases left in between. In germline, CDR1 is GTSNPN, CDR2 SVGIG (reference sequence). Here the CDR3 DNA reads TGTGCCTGGACCCTCCTTAGAGGGAACACTGAAGCTTTCTTT. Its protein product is CAWTLLRGNTEAFF.

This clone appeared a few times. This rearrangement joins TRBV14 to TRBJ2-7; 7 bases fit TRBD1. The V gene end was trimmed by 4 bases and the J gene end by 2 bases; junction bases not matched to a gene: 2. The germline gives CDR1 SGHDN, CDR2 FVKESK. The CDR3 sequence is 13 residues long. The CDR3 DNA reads TGTGCCAGCAGCCCCGGGACAGCCTACGAGCAGTACTTC. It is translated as CASSPGTAYEQYF. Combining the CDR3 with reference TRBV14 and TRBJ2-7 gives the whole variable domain EAGVTQFPSHSVIEKGQTVTLRCDPISGHDNLYWYRRVMGKEIKFLLHFVKESKQDESGMPNNRFLAERTGGTYSTLKVQPAELEDSGVYFCASSPGTAYEQYFGPGTRLTVT.

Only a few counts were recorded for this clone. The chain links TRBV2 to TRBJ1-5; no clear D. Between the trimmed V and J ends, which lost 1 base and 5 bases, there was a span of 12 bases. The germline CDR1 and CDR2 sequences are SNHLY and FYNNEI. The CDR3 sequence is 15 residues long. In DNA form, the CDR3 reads TGTGCCAGCAGTGAAGGACCCACACAACATCAGCCCCAGCATTTT. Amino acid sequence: CASSEGPTQHQPQHF.

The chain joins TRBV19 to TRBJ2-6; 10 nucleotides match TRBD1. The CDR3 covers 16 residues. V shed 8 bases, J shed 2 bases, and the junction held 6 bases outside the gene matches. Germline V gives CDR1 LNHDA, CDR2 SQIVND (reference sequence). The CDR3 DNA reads TGTGCCAGTGGCCGGGACAGGGGTCCTGGGGCCAACGTCCTGACTTTC. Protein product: CASGRDRGPGANVLTF.

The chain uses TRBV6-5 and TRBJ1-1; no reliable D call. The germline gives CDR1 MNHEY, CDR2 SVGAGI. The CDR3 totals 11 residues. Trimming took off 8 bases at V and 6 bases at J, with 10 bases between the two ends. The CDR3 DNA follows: TGTGCCAGCTTAATAAACGCTGAAGCTTTCTTT. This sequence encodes CASLINAEAFF.

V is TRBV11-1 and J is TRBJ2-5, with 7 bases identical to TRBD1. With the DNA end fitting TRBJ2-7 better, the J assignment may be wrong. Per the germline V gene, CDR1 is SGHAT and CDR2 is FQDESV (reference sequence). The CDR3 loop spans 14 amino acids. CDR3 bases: TGTGCCAGCACAAGGGACAGCCACTCCTACGAGCAGTACTTC. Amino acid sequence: CASTRDSHSYEQYF.

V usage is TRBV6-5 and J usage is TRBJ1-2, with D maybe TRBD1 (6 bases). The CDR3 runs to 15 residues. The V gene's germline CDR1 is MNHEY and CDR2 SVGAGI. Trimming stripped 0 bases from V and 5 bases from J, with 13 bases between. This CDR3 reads CASSYSDRPIYGYTF. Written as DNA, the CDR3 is TGTGCCAGCAGTTACTCGGACAGACCAATATATGGCTACACCTTC.

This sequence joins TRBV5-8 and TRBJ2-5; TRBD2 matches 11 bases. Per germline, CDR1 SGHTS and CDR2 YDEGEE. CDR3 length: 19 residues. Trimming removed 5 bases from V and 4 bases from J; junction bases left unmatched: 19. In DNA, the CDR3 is TGTGCCAGCAGTCTGATGCGGTATTCGTCTAGCGGGGGGAGAGAGACCCAGTACTTC. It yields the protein CASSLMRYSSSGGRETQYF.

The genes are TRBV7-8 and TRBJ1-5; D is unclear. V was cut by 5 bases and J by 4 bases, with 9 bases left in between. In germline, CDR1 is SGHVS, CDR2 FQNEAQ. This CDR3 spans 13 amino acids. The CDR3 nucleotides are TGTGCCAGCAGCACCCAAGCTAATCAGCCCCAGCATTTT. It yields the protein CASSTQANQPQHF.

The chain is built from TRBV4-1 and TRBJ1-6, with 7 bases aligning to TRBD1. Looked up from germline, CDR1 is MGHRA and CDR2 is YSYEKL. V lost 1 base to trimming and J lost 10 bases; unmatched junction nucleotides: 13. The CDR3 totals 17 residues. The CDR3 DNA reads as TGCGCCAGCAGCCAAGTGGGACAGTCAGGGCTAGGGTCACCCCTCCACTTT. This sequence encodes CASSQVGQSGLGSPLHF.

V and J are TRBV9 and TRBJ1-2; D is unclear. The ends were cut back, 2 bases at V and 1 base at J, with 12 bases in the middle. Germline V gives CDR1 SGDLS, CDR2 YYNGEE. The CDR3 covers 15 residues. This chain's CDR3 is CASSVGARGNYGYTF. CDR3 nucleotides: TGTGCCAGCAGCGTCGGAGCCCGGGGTAACTATGGCTACACCTTC.

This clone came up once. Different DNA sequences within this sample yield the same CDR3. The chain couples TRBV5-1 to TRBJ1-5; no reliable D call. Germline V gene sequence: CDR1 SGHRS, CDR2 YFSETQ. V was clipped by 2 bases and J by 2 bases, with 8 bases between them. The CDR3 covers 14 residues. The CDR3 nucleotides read TGCGCCAGCAGCTTATCCGGGGGCAATCAGCCCCAGCATTTT. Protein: CASSLSGGNQPQHF.

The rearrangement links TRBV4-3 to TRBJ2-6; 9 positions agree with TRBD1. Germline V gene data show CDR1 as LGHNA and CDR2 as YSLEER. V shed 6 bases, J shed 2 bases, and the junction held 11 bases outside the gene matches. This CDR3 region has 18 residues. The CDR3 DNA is TGCGCCAGCAGGTTCACCGGGACAGGGTTCCCTGGGGCCAACGTCCTGACTTTC. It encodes CASRFTGTGFPGANVLTF.

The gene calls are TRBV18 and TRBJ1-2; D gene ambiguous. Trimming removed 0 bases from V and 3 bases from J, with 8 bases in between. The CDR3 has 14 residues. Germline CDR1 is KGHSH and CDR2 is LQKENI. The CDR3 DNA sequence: TGTGCCAGCTCACCACCAGGGAGGGACTATGGCTACACCTTC. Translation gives CASSPPGRDYGYTF.

The chain's CDR3 is CASSIKGGSFF. The CDR3 DNA is TGTGCCAGTAGTATTAAGGGGGGCTCTTTCTTC. The rearrangement links TRBV19 to TRBJ2-1; the D gene could be TRBD1 or TRBD2 (6 bases each). Trimming pared 3 bases from V and 16 bases from J, leaving 13 bases between. Germline V gene lookup returns CDR1 LNHDA and CDR2 SQIVND (reference sequence). This CDR3 is 11 amino acids long.

The DNA of the CDR3 is TGTGCCAGCAGCGGGGAGACAGCCCTTTCGGATACGCAGTATTTT. Its translation: CASSGETALSDTQYF. The chain uses TRBV5-4 and TRBJ2-3, with D perhaps TRBD1 or TRBD2 (5 bases each). Germline CDR1 reads SGHNT; CDR2 reads YYREEE (reference sequence). The CDR3 extends over 15 amino acids. V lost 4 bases and J 6 bases, leaving 18 bases between the germline ends. The variable domain in full, with the rest retrieved from reference TRBV5-4 and TRBJ2-3, is ETGVTQSPTHLIKTRGQQVTLRCSSQSGHNTVSWYQQALGQGPQFIFQYYREEENGRGNFPPRFSGLQFPNYSSELNVNALELDDSALYLCASSGETALSDTQYFGPGTRLTVL.

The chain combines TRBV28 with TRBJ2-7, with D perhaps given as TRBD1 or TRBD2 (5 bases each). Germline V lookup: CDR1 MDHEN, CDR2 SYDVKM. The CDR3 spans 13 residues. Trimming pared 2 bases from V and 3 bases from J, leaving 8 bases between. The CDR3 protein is CASSLGTNYEQYF. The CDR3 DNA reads TGTGCCAGCAGTTTAGGGACCAACTACGAGCAGTACTTC.

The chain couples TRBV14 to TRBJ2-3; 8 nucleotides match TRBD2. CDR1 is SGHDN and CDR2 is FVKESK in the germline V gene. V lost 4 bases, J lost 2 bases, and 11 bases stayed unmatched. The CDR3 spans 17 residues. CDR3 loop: CASSPTATAGVTDTQYF. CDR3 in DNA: TGTGCCAGCAGCCCCACCGCCACAGCGGGGGTCACAGATACGCAGTATTTT.

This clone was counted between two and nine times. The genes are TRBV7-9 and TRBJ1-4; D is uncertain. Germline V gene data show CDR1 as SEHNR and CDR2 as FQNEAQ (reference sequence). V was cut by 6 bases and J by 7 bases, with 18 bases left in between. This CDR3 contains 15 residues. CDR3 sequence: CASSPKGVFTEKLFF. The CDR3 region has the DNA TGTGCCAGCAGTCCGAAGGGCGTATTCACTGAAAAACTGTTTTTT.

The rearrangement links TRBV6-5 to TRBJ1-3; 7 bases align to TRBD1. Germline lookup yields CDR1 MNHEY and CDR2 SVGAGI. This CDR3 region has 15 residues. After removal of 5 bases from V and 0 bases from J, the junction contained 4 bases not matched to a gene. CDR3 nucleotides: TGTGCCAGCAGTCCGGGACAGACCTCTGGAAACACCATATATTTT. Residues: CASSPGQTSGNTIYF.

In nucleotides, the CDR3 is TGTGCCAGCTCACCTCAAGAGAGGAACACTGAAGCTTTCTTT. Translation: CASSPQERNTEAFF. The V call is TRBV18, the J call TRBJ1-1; D is unresolved. CDR1 and CDR2 (germline): KGHSH, LQKENI. This CDR3 spans 14 amino acids. V lost 3 bases and J 1 base, leaving 9 bases between the germline ends.

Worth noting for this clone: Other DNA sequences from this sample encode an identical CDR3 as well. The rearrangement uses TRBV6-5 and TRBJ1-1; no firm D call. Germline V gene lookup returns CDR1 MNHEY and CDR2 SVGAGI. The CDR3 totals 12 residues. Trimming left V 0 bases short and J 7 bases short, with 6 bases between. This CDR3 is CASSYSNREAFF. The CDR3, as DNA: TGTGCCAGCAGTTACTCCAATCGTGAAGCTTTCTTT.

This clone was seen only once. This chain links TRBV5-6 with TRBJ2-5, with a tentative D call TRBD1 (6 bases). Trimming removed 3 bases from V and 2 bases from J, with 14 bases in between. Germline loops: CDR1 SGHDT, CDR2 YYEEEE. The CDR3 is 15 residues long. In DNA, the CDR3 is TGTGCCAGCAGCTACCCGAGGGGGAGTCAAGAGACCCAGTACTTC. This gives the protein CASSYPRGSQETQYF.

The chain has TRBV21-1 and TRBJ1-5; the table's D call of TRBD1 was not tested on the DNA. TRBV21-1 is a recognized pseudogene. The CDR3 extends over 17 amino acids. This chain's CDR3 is CASSKRPGQKSPQPQHF. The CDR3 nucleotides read TGTGCCAGCAGCAAAAGGCCCGGACAGAAGTCCCCTCAGCCCCAGCATTTT.

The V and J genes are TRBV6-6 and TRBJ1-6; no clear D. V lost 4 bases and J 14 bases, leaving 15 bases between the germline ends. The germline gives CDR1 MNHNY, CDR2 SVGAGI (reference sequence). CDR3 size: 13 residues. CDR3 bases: TGTGCCAGCAGTTCTTCTCCGATTTGGGCCCTCCACTTT. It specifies CASSSSPIWALHF.

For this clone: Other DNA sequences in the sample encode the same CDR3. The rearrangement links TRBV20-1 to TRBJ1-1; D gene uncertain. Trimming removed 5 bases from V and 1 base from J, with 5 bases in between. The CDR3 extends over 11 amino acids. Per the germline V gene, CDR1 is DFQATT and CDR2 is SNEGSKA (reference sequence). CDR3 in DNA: TGCAGTGCTCGCCCGAACACTGAAGCTTTCTTT. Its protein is CSARPNTEAFF.

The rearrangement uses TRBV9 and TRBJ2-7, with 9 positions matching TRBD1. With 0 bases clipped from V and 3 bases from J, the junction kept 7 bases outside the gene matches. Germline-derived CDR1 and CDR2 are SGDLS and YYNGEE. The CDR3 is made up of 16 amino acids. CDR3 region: CASSVGSGQGNYEQYF. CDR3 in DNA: TGTGCCAGCAGCGTAGGATCGGGACAGGGAAACTACGAGCAGTACTTC.

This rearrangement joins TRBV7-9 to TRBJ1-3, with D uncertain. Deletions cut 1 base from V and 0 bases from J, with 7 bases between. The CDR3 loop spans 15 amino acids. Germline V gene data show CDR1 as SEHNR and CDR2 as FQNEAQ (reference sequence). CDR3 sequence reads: CASSLGGDSGNTIYF. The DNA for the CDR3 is TGTGCCAGCAGCTTAGGCGGTGACTCTGGAAACACCATATATTTT.